This entry features one TCR beta chain sequence. No antigen is known for it. Base-call qualities are not available, and no considerably larger clone is one nucleotide away. These data belong to a study of blood T cells in healthy people across ages (dated by TCRdb to 2015 to 2017). Concerning the study at large: In model experiments, roughly one uniquely barcoded TCR beta cDNA molecule per two T cells was captured by template switching. Age-related changes in TCR beta repertoire diversity were measured in the study by deep sequencing normalized with unique cDNA molecular identifiers. The donors were split into four age groups: young (average about 16 years), middle-aged (about 40), aged (approximately 60) and long-lived (approximately 89). Two additional independent replicas of 1 million unique cDNA reads from the same blood draw were analyzed for two donors (one aged 18 to 30 and one aged 80 or older). Summary of the overall study and its limitations: Total diversity estimates from one million sequenced T cells were considered lower bounds and underestimates. There was a strong correlation between observed TCR beta diversity and the percentage of naive T cells measured by flow cytometry. Donor CMV infection status was unknown, potentially confounding age-related changes in expanded clonotypes. Compared with the aged group, the long-lived group had more naive CD4+ T cells, fewer expanded clones and increased TCR diversity, suggesting age selection. Observed TCR beta diversity per million T cells fell roughly linearly with age, and a significant reduction was already apparent by age roughly 40. Since profiling was done on bulk unsorted PBMCs, naive and antigen-experienced compartments could not be conclusively compared.

The library was obtained by 5' RACE. The reads were generated on an Illumina HiSeq 2500. A second PCR of about 7 to 12 cycles was run with a J-beta primer mix and a sample-barcoded 5' primer. Each TCR beta cDNA molecule received a unique molecular identifier from a template-switch 5' adaptor carrying 12 random nucleotides. At least 2.5 million CDR3-containing paired-end reads were obtained from each sample. First-strand cDNA synthesis was performed from all RNA using the Mint cDNA synthesis kit, with priming by a TRBC-specific oligonucleotide. Following uracil-DNA glycosylase treatment, all cDNA underwent a first 18-cycle PCR with the universal primers M1SS and BC2_uni_R. Concerning the study's data processing: For normalization, 1 million high-quality reads were randomly selected from each sample, with every read carrying a distinct molecular identifier. Reads sharing molecular identifiers were discarded rather than binned into consensus sequences. MiTCR, run with a Q25 quality threshold and the strictest error-elimination algorithm, handled CDR3 identification, clonotype clustering and error correction. A nonparametric unseen species model with Euler transformation was used to estimate lower-bound total TCR beta diversity. The raw public reads went through TCRdb reprocessing: fastp at Q25, MiXCR clone calling, in-frame beta chains kept. Identical CDR3 proteins give one entry, which carries the most common genes and DNA. The V and J calls follow TCRdb's processing rather than the paper's. This sample has 800,000 to 950,000 distinct CDR3 sequences in its table, and almost 30% of those were observed once. The top ten constitute roughly 10% of the sample.

Measured from the cysteine to the phenylalanine, the CDR3 is 15 residues long. Only the CDR3 DNA is retained, 45 bases long and in frame from the first base. In the germline V gene, CDR1 corresponds to SGHRS and CDR2 to YFSETQ. Ends trimmed: V by 3 bases, J by 5 bases; bases unmatched to a gene: 10. Donors were 39 systemically healthy Caucasian individuals from Russia aged roughly 6 to 100 years. Around 10 milliliters of peripheral blood were drawn from each donor into EDTA-treated Vacutainer tubes. PBMCs were isolated by Ficoll-Paque density-gradient centrifugation, with at least 6.5 million obtained per sample. Trizol reagent was used to extract total RNA from the PBMCs, yielding at least 6 micrograms per sample. For every donor, an aliquot of PBMCs went through flow cytometry to measure the percentages of naive CD45RAhigh/CD27high T cells. This sample also belongs to another study, concerning T cells of mothers and their children. From that second study: Nine systemically healthy Caucasian individuals, comprising three mothers and their six children, were included as donors. cDNA synthesis consumed the entire amount of extracted RNA, loaded at around 1.5 ug RNA in each 15 ul reaction. In the second PCR, the M1S primer introduced both the sample barcodes and 2-4 random nucleotides. Over 8.5 million TCR beta CDR3 reads were obtained for each mother, and 2.5 million to 3 million reads were obtained for each child. In both related and unrelated pairs, thymic selection shapes the output of TCR recombination in a similar way, with inherited differences having only a minor effect. Normalized repertoire overlap in related mother-child pairs was always slightly higher than in unrelated mother-child pairs, but the difference was never significant. With a sensitivity of approximately 93 clones per million clonotypes, no persistent microchimeric T cell clones were detected. To look for features that set related mother-child pairs apart from unrelated individuals, the researchers ran deep NGS to compare the TCR beta repertoires of mothers and children. On average, the children were roughly 10 +/- 4 years old, while the mothers were roughly 36 +/- 4 years old. After adapter ligation with NEBNext reagents, the libraries were sequenced on Illumina HiSeq 2000 with 100+100 nt paired-end reads. To prevent cross-contamination, the mother and child libraries were prepared a month apart and were sequenced in separate runs. Between about 500,000 and 2,100,000 distinct TCR beta clonotypes were identified per donor. Naive TCR beta clonotypes were estimated from low-frequency clonotypes matched to each donor's FACS-determined naive share, without sorting.

This sequence originates from a woman aged 40-49 years in good health. In this chain, TRBV5-1 is recombined with TRBJ2-5; 7 of the junction bases match TRBD1. Material for sequencing was blood. The CDR3 protein sequence reads: CASSSKIDRVETQYF. The DNA sequence is TGCGCCAGCAGCTCAAAAATTGACAGGGTCGAGACCCAGTACTTC.